The clone carrying this T cell receptor (beta chain) was counted only a few times. Its antigen is unidentified. This entry belongs to a study of PD-1 blockade in classical Hodgkin lymphoma. Overall study context: Patients were dosed intravenously with nivolumab at 3 mg/kg every 2 weeks. Study-wide results and caveats: What caused the repertoire differences, perhaps disease activity or prior therapy, remains undefined.

Autologous stem cell transplantation was followed by relapse in every patient, and brentuximab vedotin exposure varied. This CDR3 is 14 amino acids long. Germline V CDR1 and CDR2: SGHRS, YFSETQ. V lost 4 bases and J 8 bases, leaving 16 bases between the germline ends. Clones were sequenced by immunoSEQ multiplex PCR, and TCRdb holds only the in-frame ones, with some missing. The sample yields more than 40,000 clones, about 74% seen once. This receptor was identified in a human donor with classical Hodgkin lymphoma. The specimen comprised peripheral blood mononuclear cells (PBMCs), sampled at baseline. The genes are TRBV5-1 and TRBJ2-1; possibly TRBD1 or TRBD2 for D (5 bases each). CDR3 DNA sequence: TGCGCCAGCAGCCTTCAGGGAATGGAGGATGAGCAGTTCTTC. Amino acids: CASSLQGMEDEQFF.